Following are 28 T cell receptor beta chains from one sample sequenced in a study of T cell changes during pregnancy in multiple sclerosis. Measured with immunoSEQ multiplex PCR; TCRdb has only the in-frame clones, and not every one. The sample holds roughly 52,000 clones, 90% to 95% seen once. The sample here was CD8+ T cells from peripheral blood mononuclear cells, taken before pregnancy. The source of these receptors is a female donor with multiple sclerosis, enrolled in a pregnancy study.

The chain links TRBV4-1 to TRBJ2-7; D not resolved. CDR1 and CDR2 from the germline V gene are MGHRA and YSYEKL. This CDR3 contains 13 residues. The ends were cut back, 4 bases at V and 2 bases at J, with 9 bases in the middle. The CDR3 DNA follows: TGCGCCAGCAGCCCGTCACTTACCTACGAGCAGTACTTC. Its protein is CASSPSLTYEQYF.

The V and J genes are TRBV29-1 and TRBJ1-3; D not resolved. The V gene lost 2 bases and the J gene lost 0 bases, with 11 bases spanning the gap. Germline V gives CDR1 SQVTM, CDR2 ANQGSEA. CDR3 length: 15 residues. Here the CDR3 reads CSVETGFNSGNTIYF. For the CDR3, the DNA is TGCAGCGTTGAAACCGGTTTTAACTCTGGAAACACCATATATTTT.

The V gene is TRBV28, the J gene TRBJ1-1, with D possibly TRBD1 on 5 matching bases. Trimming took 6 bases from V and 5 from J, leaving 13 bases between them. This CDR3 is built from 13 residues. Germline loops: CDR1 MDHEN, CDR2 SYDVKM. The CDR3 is CASSPWGGTEAFF. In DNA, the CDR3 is TGTGCCAGCAGCCCTTGGGGGGGAACTGAAGCTTTCTTT.

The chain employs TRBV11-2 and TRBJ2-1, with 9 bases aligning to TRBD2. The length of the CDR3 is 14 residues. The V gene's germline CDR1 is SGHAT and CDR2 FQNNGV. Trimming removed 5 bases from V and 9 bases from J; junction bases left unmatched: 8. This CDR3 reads CASSPGLALGEQFF. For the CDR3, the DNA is TGTGCCAGCAGCCCGGGACTAGCTCTCGGTGAGCAGTTCTTC.

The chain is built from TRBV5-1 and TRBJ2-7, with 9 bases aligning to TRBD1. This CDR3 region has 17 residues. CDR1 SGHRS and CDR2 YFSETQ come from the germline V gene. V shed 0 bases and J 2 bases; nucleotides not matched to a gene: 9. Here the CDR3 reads CASSLGTRDRATYEQYF. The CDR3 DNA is TGCGCCAGCAGCTTGGGGACCCGGGACAGGGCGACCTACGAGCAGTACTTC.

The CDR3 DNA is TGTGCCAGCAGTTACGTTCTAGCGGGAGTGGAGACCCAGTACTTC. This encodes CASSYVLAGVETQYF. The chain links TRBV6-6 to TRBJ2-5; 10 bases agree with TRBD2. V was clipped by 2 bases and J by 5 bases; unmatched bases: 5. Germline CDR1 and CDR2: MNHNY and SVGAGI (reference sequence). CDR3 length equals 15 residues.

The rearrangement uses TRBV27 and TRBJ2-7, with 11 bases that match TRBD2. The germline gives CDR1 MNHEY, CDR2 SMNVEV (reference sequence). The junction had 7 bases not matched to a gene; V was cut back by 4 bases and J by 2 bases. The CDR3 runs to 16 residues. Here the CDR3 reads CASSYHSGRVPYEQYF. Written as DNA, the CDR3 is TGTGCCAGCAGTTACCATAGCGGGAGGGTCCCCTACGAGCAGTACTTC.

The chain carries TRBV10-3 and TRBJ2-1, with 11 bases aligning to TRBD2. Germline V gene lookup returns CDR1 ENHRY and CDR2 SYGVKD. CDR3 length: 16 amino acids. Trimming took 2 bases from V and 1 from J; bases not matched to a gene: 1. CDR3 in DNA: TGTGCCATCAGTGAGGGACTAGCGGGTTCCTACAATGAGCAGTTCTTC. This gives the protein CAISEGLAGSYNEQFF.

The CDR3, as DNA: TGTGCCAGCAGAGGGGGAACAACCTACGAGCAGTACTTC. This encodes CASRGGTTYEQYF. V gene TRBV6-1 combines with J gene TRBJ2-7; D may be TRBD1 (6 bases). The CDR3 consists of 13 residues. Trimming removed 6 bases from V and 2 bases from J, with 11 bases in between. Germline V CDR1 and CDR2: MNHNS, SASEGT.

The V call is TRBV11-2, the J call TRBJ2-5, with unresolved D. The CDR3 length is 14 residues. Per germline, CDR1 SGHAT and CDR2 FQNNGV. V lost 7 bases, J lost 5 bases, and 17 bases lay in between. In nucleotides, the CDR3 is TGTGCCAGCACCAAGAATGACAATACCGAGACCCAGTACTTC. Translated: CASTKNDNTETQYF.

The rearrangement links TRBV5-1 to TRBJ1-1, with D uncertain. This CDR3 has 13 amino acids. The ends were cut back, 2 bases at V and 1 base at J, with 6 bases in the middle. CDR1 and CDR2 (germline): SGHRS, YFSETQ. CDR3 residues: CASSFGSNTEAFF. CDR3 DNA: TGCGCCAGCAGCTTTGGCTCGAACACTGAAGCTTTCTTT.

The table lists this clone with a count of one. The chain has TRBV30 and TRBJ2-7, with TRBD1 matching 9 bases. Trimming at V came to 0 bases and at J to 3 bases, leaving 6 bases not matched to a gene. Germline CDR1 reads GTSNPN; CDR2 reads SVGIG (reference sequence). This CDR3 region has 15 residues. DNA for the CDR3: TGTGCCTGGAGTGTCGGACAGGGGACTATCTACGAGCAGTACTTC. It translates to CAWSVGQGTIYEQYF. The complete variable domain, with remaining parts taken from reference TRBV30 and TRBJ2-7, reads SQTIHQWPATLVQPVGSPLSLECTVEGTSNPNLYWYRQAAGRGLQLLFYSVGIGQISSEVPQNLSASRPQDRQFILSSKKLLLSDSGFYLCAWSVGQGTIYEQYFGPGTRLTVT.

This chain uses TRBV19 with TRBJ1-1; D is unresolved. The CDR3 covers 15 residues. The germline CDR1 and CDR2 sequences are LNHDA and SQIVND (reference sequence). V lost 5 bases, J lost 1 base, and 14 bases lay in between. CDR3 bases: TGTGCCAGTAGTCTCGGTCAAACTTGGAACACTGAAGCTTTCTTT. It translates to CASSLGQTWNTEAFF.

The CDR3 DNA reads as TGTGCCAGCAGTGGGGCAGGGGAAATTCCGGGCTCTGGAAACACCATATATTTT. Protein product: CASSGAGEIPGSGNTIYF. The gene calls are TRBV6-1 and TRBJ1-3; a possible D gene is TRBD1 (6 bases). Germline V CDR1 and CDR2: MNHNS, SASEGT. V lost 4 bases, J lost 0 bases, and 19 bases lay in between. The CDR3 spans 18 residues.

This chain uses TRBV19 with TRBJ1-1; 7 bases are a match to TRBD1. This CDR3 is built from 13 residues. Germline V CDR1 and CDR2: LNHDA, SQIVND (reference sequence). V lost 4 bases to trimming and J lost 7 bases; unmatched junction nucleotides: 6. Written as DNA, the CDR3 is TGTGCCAGTAGTAAGGGACAGAGCAATGAAGCTTTCTTT. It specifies CASSKGQSNEAFF.

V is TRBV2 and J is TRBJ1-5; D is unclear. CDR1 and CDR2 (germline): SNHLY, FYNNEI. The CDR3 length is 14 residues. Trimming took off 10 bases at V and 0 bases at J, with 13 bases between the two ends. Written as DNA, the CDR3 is TGTGCCATCAACGAGGGCTATAGCAATCAGCCCCAGCATTTT. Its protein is CAINEGYSNQPQHF.

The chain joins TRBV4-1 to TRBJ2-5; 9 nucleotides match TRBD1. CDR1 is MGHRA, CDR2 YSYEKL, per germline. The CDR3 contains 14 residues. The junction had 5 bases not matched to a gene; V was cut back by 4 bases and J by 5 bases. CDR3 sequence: CASSLDRGVETQYF. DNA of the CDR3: TGCGCCAGCAGCCTAGACAGGGGGGTGGAGACCCAGTACTTC.

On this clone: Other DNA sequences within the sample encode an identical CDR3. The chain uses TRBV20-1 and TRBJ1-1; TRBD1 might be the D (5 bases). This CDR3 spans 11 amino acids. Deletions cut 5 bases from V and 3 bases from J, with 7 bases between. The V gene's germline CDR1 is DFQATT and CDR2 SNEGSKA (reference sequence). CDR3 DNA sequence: TGCAGTGCTCGGGACTACACTGAAGCTTTCTTT. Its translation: CSARDYTEAFF.

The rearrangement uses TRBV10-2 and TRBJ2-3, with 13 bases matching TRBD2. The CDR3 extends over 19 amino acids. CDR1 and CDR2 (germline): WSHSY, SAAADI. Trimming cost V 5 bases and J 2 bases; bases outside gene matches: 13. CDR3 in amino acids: CASSHRGQGTSGNTDTQYF. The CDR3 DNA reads TGCGCCAGCAGTCACAGGGGCCAAGGGACTAGCGGGAACACAGATACGCAGTATTTT.

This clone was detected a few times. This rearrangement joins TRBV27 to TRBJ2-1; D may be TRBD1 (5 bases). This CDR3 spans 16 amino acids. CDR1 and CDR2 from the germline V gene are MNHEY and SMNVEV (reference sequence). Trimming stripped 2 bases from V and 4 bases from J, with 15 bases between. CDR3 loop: CASSLGQGLVYNEQFF. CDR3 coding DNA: TGTGCCAGCAGTTTAGGGCAGGGATTAGTTTACAATGAGCAGTTCTTC.

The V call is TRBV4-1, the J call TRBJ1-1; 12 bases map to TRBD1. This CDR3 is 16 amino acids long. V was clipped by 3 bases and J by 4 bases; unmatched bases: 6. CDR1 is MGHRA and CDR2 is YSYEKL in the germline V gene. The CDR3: CASSHAGTGGGTEAFF. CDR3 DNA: TGCGCCAGCAGCCATGCCGGGACAGGGGGCGGCACTGAAGCTTTCTTT.

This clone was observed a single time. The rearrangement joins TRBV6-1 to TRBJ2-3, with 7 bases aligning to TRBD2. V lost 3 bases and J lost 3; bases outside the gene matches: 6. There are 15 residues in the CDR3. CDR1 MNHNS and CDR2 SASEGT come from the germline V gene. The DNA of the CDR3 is TGTGCCAGCAGTGACTGGGCGGGAGCTACAGATACGCAGTATTTT. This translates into CASSDWAGATDTQYF.

CDR3 residues: CASSEERGQPEAFF. In nucleotides, the CDR3 is TGTGCCAGCAGTGAAGAACGAGGACAGCCAGAAGCTTTCTTT. The rearrangement links TRBV6-1 to TRBJ1-1; D perhaps matches TRBD1 (6 bases). This CDR3 contains 14 residues. CDR1 MNHNS and CDR2 SASEGT come from the germline V gene. The germline V and J ends were trimmed by 1 base and 8 bases, with 14 bases remaining between them.

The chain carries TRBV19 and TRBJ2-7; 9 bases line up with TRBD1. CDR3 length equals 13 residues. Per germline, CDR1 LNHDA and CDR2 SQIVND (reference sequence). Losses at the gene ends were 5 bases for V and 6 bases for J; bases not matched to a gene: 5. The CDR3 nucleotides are TGTGCCAGTAGTTCCGGGACAGGGATCGAGCAGTACTTC. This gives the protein CASSSGTGIEQYF.

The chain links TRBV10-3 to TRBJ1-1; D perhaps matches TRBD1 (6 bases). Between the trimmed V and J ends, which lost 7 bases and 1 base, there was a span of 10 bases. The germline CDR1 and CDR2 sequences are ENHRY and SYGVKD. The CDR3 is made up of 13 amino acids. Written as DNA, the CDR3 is TGTGCCATCAAAGTACAGGGGAACACTGAAGCTTTCTTT. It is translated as CAIKVQGNTEAFF.

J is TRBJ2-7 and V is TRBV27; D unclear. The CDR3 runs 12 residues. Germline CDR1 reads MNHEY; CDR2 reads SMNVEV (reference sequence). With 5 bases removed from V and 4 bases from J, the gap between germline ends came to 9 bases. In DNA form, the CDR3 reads TGTGCCAGCAGTCCTCCTTCTTACGAGCAGTACTTC. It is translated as CASSPPSYEQYF.

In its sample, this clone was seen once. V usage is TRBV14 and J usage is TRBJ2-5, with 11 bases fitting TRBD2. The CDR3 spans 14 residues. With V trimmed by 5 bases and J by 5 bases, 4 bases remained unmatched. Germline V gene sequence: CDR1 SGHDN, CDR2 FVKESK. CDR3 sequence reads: CASSDSGRVETQYF. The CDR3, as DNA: TGTGCCAGCAGCGATAGCGGGAGGGTGGAGACCCAGTACTTC. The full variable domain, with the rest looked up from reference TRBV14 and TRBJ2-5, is EAGVTQFPSHSVIEKGQTVTLRCDPISGHDNLYWYRRVMGKEIKFLLHFVKESKQDESGMPNNRFLAERTGGTYSTLKVQPAELEDSGVYFCASSDSGRVETQYFGPGTRLLVL.

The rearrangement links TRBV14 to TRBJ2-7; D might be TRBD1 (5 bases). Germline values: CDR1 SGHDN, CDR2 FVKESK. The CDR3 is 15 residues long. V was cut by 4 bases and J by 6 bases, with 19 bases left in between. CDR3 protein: CASSLRTLTPGEQYF. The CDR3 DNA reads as TGTGCCAGCAGCCTACGGACACTTACACCCGGCGAGCAGTACTTC.